This T cell receptor beta chain was identified in a study of cytomegalovirus exposure and HLA in healthy donors. The study ran its PCR with 60 Vbeta and 13 Jbeta primers. Using immunoSEQ multiplex PCR, the repertoire was profiled, and TCRdb retains in-frame clones only, with some absent. The data hold roughly 180,000 clones, with about four fifths observed a single time. V gave up 0 bases and J gave up 4 bases, with 15 bases separating them. The V gene's germline CDR1 is MNHNS and CDR2 SASEGT. The CDR3 is made up of 16 amino acids. The receptor was derived from a man aged 30 to 39 in good health and CMV-seronegative. Sequenced material: PBMCs. The chain combines TRBV6-1 with TRBJ1-1; possible D gene TRBD1, 5 bases. Here the CDR3 reads CASSEALSRRGTEAFF. The DNA for the CDR3 is TGTGCCAGCAGTGAAGCGCTCAGTAGGAGGGGCACTGAAGCTTTCTTT.